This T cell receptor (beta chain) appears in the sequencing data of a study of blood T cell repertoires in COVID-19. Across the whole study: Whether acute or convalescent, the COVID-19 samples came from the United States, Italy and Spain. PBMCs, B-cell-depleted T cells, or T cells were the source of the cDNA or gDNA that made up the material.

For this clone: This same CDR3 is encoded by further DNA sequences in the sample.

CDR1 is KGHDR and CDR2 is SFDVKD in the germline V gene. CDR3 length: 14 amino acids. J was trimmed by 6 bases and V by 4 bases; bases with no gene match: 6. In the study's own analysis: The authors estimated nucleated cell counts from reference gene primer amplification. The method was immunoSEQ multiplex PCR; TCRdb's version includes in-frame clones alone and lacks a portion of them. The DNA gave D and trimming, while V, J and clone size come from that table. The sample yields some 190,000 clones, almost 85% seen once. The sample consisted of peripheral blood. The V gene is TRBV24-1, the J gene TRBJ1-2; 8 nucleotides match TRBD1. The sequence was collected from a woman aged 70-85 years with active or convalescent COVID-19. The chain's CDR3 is CATSENTGGDGYTF. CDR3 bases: TGTGCCACCAGTGAGAACACAGGGGGAGATGGCTACACCTTC.